The 4 T cell receptor beta chains below come from one sample, sequenced in a study of OX40 agonist ivuxolimab in advanced cancers. The data were produced by immunoSEQ multiplex PCR, yet TCRdb's version contains in-frame clones alone and is incomplete. The sample consists of 60,000 to 75,000 clones, approximately 81% of them appearing once. The source material was CD4+ or CD8+ T cells sorted from blood, sampled in a trial of the OX40 agonist ivuxolimab. The source is an adult with an advanced solid tumor such as melanoma, head and neck, liver or kidney cancer.

This clone was seen once. This sequence joins TRBV2 and TRBJ2-7, with D unclear. This CDR3 has 11 amino acids. Germline V gene sequence: CDR1 SNHLY, CDR2 FYNNEI. Between the trimmed V and J ends, which lost 8 bases and 3 bases, there was a span of 8 bases. DNA of the CDR3: TGTGCCAGCGCAGACCTCTACGAGCAGTACTTC. Amino acid sequence: CASADLYEQYF. The full variable domain, completed using reference TRBV2 and TRBJ2-7, is EPEVTQTPSHQVTQMGQEVILRCVPISNHLYFYWYRQILGQKVEFLVSFYNNEISEKSEIFDDQFSVERPDGSNFTLKIRSTKLEDSAMYFCASADLYEQYFGPGTRLTVT.

The genes are TRBV29-1 and TRBJ1-4; D not resolved. Trimming took off 7 bases at V and 3 bases at J, with 9 bases between the two ends. Germline-derived CDR1 and CDR2 are SQVTM and ANQGSEA. This CDR3 contains 12 residues. For the CDR3, the DNA is TGCAGCGCGGGGTGGTCTAATGAAAAACTGTTTTTT. It is translated as CSAGWSNEKLFF.

This chain links TRBV7-2 with TRBJ1-2, with D perhaps matching TRBD1 (5 bases). Trimming shortened V by 1 base and J by 1 base, and 16 bases separated the two germline ends. CDR1 is SGHTA and CDR2 is FQGNSA in the germline V gene. The CDR3 is made up of 17 amino acids. This chain's CDR3 is CASSLVLVDRVNYGYTF. In nucleotides, the CDR3 is TGTGCCAGCAGCTTAGTATTAGTAGACAGAGTTAACTATGGCTACACCTTC.

This chain joins TRBV7-3 and TRBJ1-1, with D unclear. Trimming removed 5 bases at V and 6 bases at J, with 19 bases between. Germline CDR1 SGHTA, CDR2 FQGTGA. The CDR3 extends over 15 amino acids. In DNA, the CDR3 is TGTGCCAGCAGCCCCCTTGTGCTGTCGAGGGCTGAAGCTTTCTTT. Amino acids: CASSPLVLSRAEAFF.